This T cell receptor beta chain was captured in a study of T cell responses to AZD1222 COVID-19 vaccine. Overall study findings and caveats: Two AZD1222 administrations were followed by greater Spike-specific TCR breadth and depth.

Profiled with immunoSEQ multiplex PCR; TCRdb holds only in-frame clones, not every one. The data show about 180,000 clones, approximately 92% seen once. The CDR3 is 12 amino acids. V gave up 10 bases and J gave up 4 bases; unmatched junction bases: 6. CDR1 is MNHEY, CDR2 SVGAGI, per germline. A note on this clone: What it binds is not known.

The origin of this receptor is an adult in good health. The sample in question was peripheral blood, obtained on day 0 of AZD1222 vaccination. This chain uses TRBV6-5 with TRBJ1-2, with 7 bases identical to TRBD1. The CDR3 here is CATTQGGYGYTF. CDR3 nucleotides: TGTGCCACCACGCAGGGGGGCTATGGCTACACCTTC.